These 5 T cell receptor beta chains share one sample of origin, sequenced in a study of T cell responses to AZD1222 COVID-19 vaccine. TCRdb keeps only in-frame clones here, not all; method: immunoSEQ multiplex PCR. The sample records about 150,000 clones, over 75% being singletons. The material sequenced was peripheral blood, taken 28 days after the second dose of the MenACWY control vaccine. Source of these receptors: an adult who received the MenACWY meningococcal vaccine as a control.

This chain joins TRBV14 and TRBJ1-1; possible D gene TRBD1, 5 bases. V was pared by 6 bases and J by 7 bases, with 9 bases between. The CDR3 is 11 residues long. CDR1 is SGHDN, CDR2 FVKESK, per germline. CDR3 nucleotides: TGTGCCAGCAGGGCAGGGTTTGAAGCTTTCTTT. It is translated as CASRAGFEAFF.

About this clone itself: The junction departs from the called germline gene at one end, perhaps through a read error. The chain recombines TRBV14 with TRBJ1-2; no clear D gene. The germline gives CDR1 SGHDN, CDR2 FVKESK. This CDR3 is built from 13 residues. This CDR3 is CASSQVVSYGYTF. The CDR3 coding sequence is TGTGCCAGCAGTCAAGTTGTTAGCTATGGCTACACCTTC.

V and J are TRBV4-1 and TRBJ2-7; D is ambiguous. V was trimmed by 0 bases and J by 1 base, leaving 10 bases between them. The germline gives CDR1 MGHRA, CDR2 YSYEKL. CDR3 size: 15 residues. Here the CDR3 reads CASSQDPAPSYEQYF. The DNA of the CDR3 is TGCGCCAGCAGCCAAGATCCGGCTCCATCCTACGAGCAGTACTTC.

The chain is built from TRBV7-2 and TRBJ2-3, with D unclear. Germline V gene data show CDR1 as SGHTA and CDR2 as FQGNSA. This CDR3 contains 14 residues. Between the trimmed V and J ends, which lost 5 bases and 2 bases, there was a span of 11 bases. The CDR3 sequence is CASSPLEITDTQYF. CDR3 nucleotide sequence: TGTGCCAGCAGCCCCCTCGAGATCACAGATACGCAGTATTTT.

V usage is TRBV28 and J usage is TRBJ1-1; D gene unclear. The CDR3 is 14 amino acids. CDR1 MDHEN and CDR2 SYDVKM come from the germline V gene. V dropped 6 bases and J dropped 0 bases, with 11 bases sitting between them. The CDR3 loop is CASSPQNLNTEAFF. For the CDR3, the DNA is TGTGCCAGCAGCCCCCAGAACTTGAACACTGAAGCTTTCTTT. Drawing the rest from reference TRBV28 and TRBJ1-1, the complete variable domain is DVKVTQSSRYLVKRTGEKVFLECVQDMDHENMFWYRQDPGLGLRLIYFSYDVKMKEKGDIPEGYSVSREKKERFSLILESASTNQTSMYLCASSPQNLNTEAFFGQGTRLTVV.